This passage covers 10 T cell receptor beta chains from one sample sequenced in a study of cytomegalovirus exposure and HLA in healthy donors. The protocol was immunoSEQ multiplex PCR, while the TCRdb copy is restricted to in-frame clones and leaves out a portion. The sample holds some 130,000 clones, approximately 84% seen once. Material: PBMCs. The origin of the receptors is a man aged 25 to 45 in good health and CMV-seropositive.

This clone was seen a handful of times. The chain carries TRBV4-1 and TRBJ2-3; 10 bases line up with TRBD2. CDR3 length: 18 residues. The V gene's germline CDR1 is MGHRA and CDR2 YSYEKL. The V segment lost 7 bases and the J segment 4 bases; nucleotides outside the gene matches: 17. The CDR3 nucleotides read TGCGCCAGCACCAACCCGGGCCTAGCGGGGGCCTCCGCAGATACGCAGTATTTT. This codes for CASTNPGLAGASADTQYF.

V usage is TRBV7-2 and J usage is TRBJ2-3; perhaps TRBD2 as D (6 bases). The CDR3 runs 14 residues. The V end was cut by 6 bases, the J end by 0 bases, with 10 bases between. Per germline, CDR1 SGHTA and CDR2 FQGNSA. In DNA, the CDR3 is TGTGCCAGCAGTCGGGCGGGGAGCACAGATACGCAGTATTTT. Amino acids: CASSRAGSTDTQYF.

The rearrangement links TRBV7-2 to TRBJ1-2; D gene unclear. Germline V gene sequence: CDR1 SGHTA, CDR2 FQGNSA. The CDR3 extends over 13 amino acids. The V and J ends lost 7 bases and 1 base respectively, with 10 bases between them. CDR3 protein: CASTPDYNYGYTF. In nucleotides, the CDR3 is TGTGCCAGCACCCCGGACTATAACTATGGCTACACCTTC.

Note on this clone: The junction departs from the called germline gene at one end, perhaps through a read error. The CDR3, as DNA: TGTGCCATCGGATTGACAGACAGCAGTCAGCCCCAGCATTTT. This gives the protein CAIGLTDSSQPQHF. The V call is TRBV10-3, the J call TRBJ1-5, with D tentatively TRBD1 (5 bases). Germline V gene data show CDR1 as ENHRY and CDR2 as SYGVKD. The CDR3 is 14 residues long.

The rearrangement links TRBV10-3 to TRBJ2-7; 8 bases fit TRBD1. This CDR3 has 12 residues. Per germline, CDR1 ENHRY and CDR2 SYGVKD. Unmatched junction bases numbered 3, after V lost 6 bases and J lost 5 bases. In nucleotides, the CDR3 is TGTGCCATCAGCTTACAGGGGGACGAGCAGTACTTC. Protein: CAISLQGDEQYF.

V gene TRBV19 combines with J gene TRBJ2-7; TRBD2 matches 14 bases. V lost 4 bases, J lost 1 base, and 27 bases stayed unmatched. Germline values: CDR1 LNHDA, CDR2 SQIVND (reference sequence). The CDR3 has 24 amino acids. The CDR3, as DNA: TGTGCCAGTAGTAGGGACGGACGAGACCTGGGACTAGCGGGAGTGGGGGTTCGGTCCTACGAGCAGTACTTC. As protein: CASSRDGRDLGLAGVGVRSYEQYF.

V and J are TRBV2 and TRBJ1-4; TRBD1 matches 7 bases. The CDR3 has 15 residues. Germline CDR1 and CDR2: SNHLY and FYNNEI. Trimming cost V 7 bases and J 8 bases; bases outside gene matches: 13. The CDR3 coding sequence is TGTGCCAGCACCCCCTGGAGGACAGGTGGAGAAAAACTGTTTTTT. It encodes CASTPWRTGGEKLFF.

The V call is TRBV27, the J call TRBJ1-3, with D perhaps matching TRBD1 (5 bases). V was trimmed by 6 bases and J by 4 bases, leaving 25 bases between them. Germline values: CDR1 MNHEY, CDR2 SMNVEV (reference sequence). CDR3 length: 18 amino acids. The chain's CDR3 is CASSLRGPPRALGNTIYF. The CDR3 nucleotides are TGTGCCAGCAGCCTTAGGGGCCCCCCAAGGGCCCTAGGAAACACCATATATTTT.

This rearrangement joins TRBV27 to TRBJ2-7, with D possibly matching TRBD1 (6 bases). Germline CDR1 and CDR2: MNHEY and SMNVEV (reference sequence). The CDR3 is 15 amino acids. V lost 6 bases and J lost 2, with 17 bases in between. The CDR3 spells CASSLKPDRTYEQYF. DNA of the CDR3: TGTGCCAGCAGCCTCAAGCCGGACAGAACCTACGAGCAGTACTTC.

This rearrangement joins TRBV2 to TRBJ2-5; 8 nucleotides match TRBD2. Germline CDR1 is SNHLY and CDR2 is FYNNEI. The CDR3 spans 15 residues. The V segment lost 7 bases and the J segment 2 bases; nucleotides outside the gene matches: 9. The CDR3 DNA reads TGTGCCAGCATGCTCGCGGGGGGCCCACAAGAGACCCAGTACTTC. Its translation: CASMLAGGPQETQYF.